Below, 17 T cell receptor beta chains from the same sample are listed, as sequenced in a study of blood T cell repertoires in COVID-19. The protocol was immunoSEQ multiplex PCR, while the TCRdb copy is restricted to in-frame clones and leaves out a portion. The table records roughly 69,000 clones, 80% to 90% of them present only once. The sequenced sample consisted of peripheral blood. These TCRs come from a middle-aged man with active COVID-19.

This chain links TRBV14 with TRBJ2-1; 13 nucleotides line up with TRBD2. The CDR3 runs to 16 residues. V shed 4 bases and J 7 bases; nucleotides not matched to a gene: 7. The germline V gene encodes CDR1 SGHDN and CDR2 FVKESK. CDR3 amino acids: CASSRPGLAGKNEQFF. For the CDR3, the DNA is TGTGCCAGCAGCCGCCCGGGACTAGCGGGAAAGAATGAGCAGTTCTTC.

CDR3: CASSVRDSSYEQYF. The CDR3 DNA follows: TGTGCCAGCAGTGTAAGGGACAGTTCCTACGAGCAGTACTTC. The genes are TRBV2 and TRBJ2-7, with 7 positions matching TRBD1. The CDR3 length is 14 residues. The germline gives CDR1 SNHLY, CDR2 FYNNEI. Trimming cost V 4 bases and J 1 base; bases outside gene matches: 4.

This clone showed up just once. This chain links TRBV7-5 with TRBJ2-3; whether TRBD1, the table's D call, matches the DNA was not checked. TRBV7-5 is marked as a pseudogene. The CDR3 consists of 18 residues. The CDR3 nucleotides read TGTGTCAGAAGCCCCCGCAACTGGACAGGGGGCGGCACAGATACGCAGTATTTT. This codes for CVRSPRNWTGGGTDTQYF.

This chain uses TRBV18 with TRBJ2-2, with 8 bases matching TRBD2. V was pared by 3 bases and J by 6 bases, with 9 bases of the junction left unmatched. The length of the CDR3 is 16 residues. Germline assignment: CDR1 KGHSH and CDR2 LQKENI. CDR3 region: CASSPSAGATAGELFF. Here the CDR3 DNA reads TGTGCCAGCTCACCGTCAGCGGGAGCAACAGCCGGGGAGCTGTTTTTT.

The chain carries TRBV7-2 and TRBJ2-2; D is unclear. V was trimmed by 5 bases and J by 0 bases, leaving 13 bases between them. Germline V lookup: CDR1 SGHTA, CDR2 FQGNSA. This CDR3 region has 16 residues. This CDR3 reads CASSPSGRANTGELFF. The DNA for the CDR3 is TGTGCCAGCAGCCCCTCTGGGCGCGCGAACACCGGGGAGCTGTTTTTT.

This clone showed up just a few times. This CDR3 reads CASSFLGAKREKLFF. The CDR3, as DNA: TGTGCCAGCAGTTTTTTAGGGGCGAAGAGGGAAAAACTGTTTTTT. The chain is built from TRBV28 and TRBJ1-4; D is possibly TRBD1 (5 bases). The CDR3 runs 15 residues. V was shortened by 3 bases and J by 8 bases, with 16 bases between the two germline ends. CDR1 is MDHEN and CDR2 is SYDVKM in the germline V gene. Combining the CDR3 with reference TRBV28 and TRBJ1-4 gives the whole variable domain DVKVTQSSRYLVKRTGEKVFLECVQDMDHENMFWYRQDPGLGLRLIYFSYDVKMKEKGDIPEGYSVSREKKERFSLILESASTNQTSMYLCASSFLGAKREKLFFGSGTQLSVL.

The chain has TRBV7-2 and TRBJ1-1; 7 bases are shared with TRBD1. Germline trimming cut 1 base from V and 7 bases from J; bases unmatched to any gene: 18. This CDR3 spans 18 amino acids. The V gene's germline CDR1 is SGHTA and CDR2 FQGNSA. The CDR3 sequence is CASSLVFRATGPDSEAFF. CDR3 in DNA: TGTGCCAGCAGCTTAGTCTTTAGGGCGACAGGGCCAGATAGTGAAGCTTTCTTT. Full variable domain (outside the CDR3, taken from reference TRBV7-2 and TRBJ1-1): GAGVSQSPSNKVTEKGKDVELRCDPISGHTALYWYRQSLGQGLEFLIYFQGNSAPDKSGLPSDRFSAERTGGSVSTLTIQRTQQEDSAVYLCASSLVFRATGPDSEAFFGQGTRLTVV.

This sequence joins TRBV15 and TRBJ2-4; D unresolved. This CDR3 spans 15 amino acids. Germline V gene lookup returns CDR1 LNHNV and CDR2 YYDKDF (reference sequence). V shed 0 bases and J shed 2 bases, with 8 bases lying between them. Written as DNA, the CDR3 is TGTGCCACCAGCAGAGATACCCAGACCAAAAACATTCAGTACTTC. It yields the protein CATSRDTQTKNIQYF.

The rearrangement uses TRBV29-1 and TRBJ2-7, with TRBD1 matching 9 bases. CDR1 and CDR2 from the germline V gene are SQVTM and ANQGSEA. The V segment lost 7 bases and the J segment 3 bases; nucleotides outside the gene matches: 7. This CDR3 is built from 13 residues. The CDR3, as DNA: TGCAGCGCCTCGGGACAGGGCGACTACGAGCAGTACTTC. Translation: CSASGQGDYEQYF.

The chain employs TRBV7-2 and TRBJ2-2; 9 bases align to TRBD2. V was clipped by 4 bases and J by 4 bases; unmatched bases: 7. Germline V lookup: CDR1 SGHTA, CDR2 FQGNSA. The CDR3 extends over 16 amino acids. CDR3 DNA: TGTGCCAGCAGCTCGGGACTAGCAGGCCCCACCGGGGAGCTGTTTTTT. Translated: CASSSGLAGPTGELFF.

V gene TRBV5-1 combines with J gene TRBJ1-4, with 7 bases that match TRBD1. The CDR3 has 16 amino acids. V dropped 0 bases and J dropped 3; count of bases not matched to a gene: 5. Germline V gene sequence: CDR1 SGHRS, CDR2 YFSETQ. This CDR3 is CASSLAARGSNEKLFF. CDR3 in DNA: TGCGCCAGCAGCTTGGCCGCCAGGGGGTCTAATGAAAAACTGTTTTTT.

This clone was detected only a few times. V usage is TRBV11-2 and J usage is TRBJ2-3; no firm D call. The V end lost 3 bases, the J end lost 8 bases, and 15 bases lay between the germline ends. The CDR3 extends over 14 amino acids. Germline assignment: CDR1 SGHAT and CDR2 FQNNGV. In DNA, the CDR3 is TGTGCCAGCAGCTTGAACAGCTTGACGCTTACGCAGTATTTT. Its translation: CASSLNSLTLTQYF.

This CDR3 reads CASTEGWAGGNYGYTF. CDR3 DNA: TGTGCCAGCACAGAAGGTTGGGCAGGGGGCAACTATGGCTACACCTTC. This rearrangement joins TRBV5-6 to TRBJ1-2, with 8 bases lining up with TRBD1. Germline trimming cut 6 bases from V and 2 bases from J; bases unmatched to any gene: 12. Germline lookup yields CDR1 SGHDT and CDR2 YYEEEE. The CDR3 is made up of 16 amino acids.

This chain links TRBV5-1 with TRBJ2-2, with TRBD1 matching over 11 bases. CDR1 is SGHRS, CDR2 YFSETQ, per germline. CDR3 length: 16 amino acids. V was pared by 4 bases and J by 5 bases, with 7 bases of the junction left unmatched. In DNA form, the CDR3 reads TGCGCCAGCAGCCCCGGACAGGGGGCGCTTACCGGGGAGCTGTTTTTT. As protein: CASSPGQGALTGELFF.

This chain links TRBV7-2 with TRBJ2-5; tentative D call: TRBD1 (6 bases). Germline CDR1 and CDR2: SGHTA and FQGNSA. Between the trimmed V and J ends, which lost 1 base and 2 bases, there was a span of 8 bases. CDR3 size: 14 residues. The CDR3 loop is CASSLGGRQETQYF. The CDR3 DNA is TGTGCCAGCAGCTTAGGGGGGCGGCAAGAGACCCAGTACTTC.

The CDR3 DNA sequence: TGTGCCAGCAGCCAAGAGACCGACAGCTATGGCTACACCTTC. This encodes CASSQETDSYGYTF. This sequence joins TRBV3-1 (or the pseudogene TRBV3-2) and TRBJ1-2, with D perhaps TRBD1 (5 bases). Deletions cut 0 bases from V and 4 bases from J, with 9 bases between. CDR3 size: 14 residues. Germline V gene data show CDR1 as LGHDT and CDR2 as YNNKEL (reference sequence).

The rearrangement uses TRBV6-2 or TRBV6-3 and TRBJ2-3, with 9 bases matching TRBD2. Germline loops: CDR1 MNHEY, CDR2 SVGEGT. Losses at the gene ends were 2 bases for V and 1 base for J; bases not matched to a gene: 10. This CDR3 is 18 amino acids long. The CDR3 coding sequence is TGTGCCAGCAGTTACACGCTAGCGGGATCTCCGGGCACAGATACGCAGTATTTT. Amino acid sequence: CASSYTLAGSPGTDTQYF.